The next 31 T cell receptor beta chains were all read from a single sample in a study of blood T cell repertoires in COVID-19. Clones were sequenced by immunoSEQ multiplex PCR, and TCRdb holds only the in-frame ones, with some missing. The sample carries fewer than 600,000 clones, more than 75% recorded once. Sample: PBMCs or T cells enriched from blood (not recorded which). The source is a woman aged 40-49 years who had recovered from COVID-19.

This sequence joins TRBV2 and TRBJ2-3; 7 bases are shared with TRBD2. The CDR3 extends over 13 amino acids. Germline lookup yields CDR1 SNHLY and CDR2 FYNNEI. J was trimmed by 5 bases and V by 4 bases; bases with no gene match: 3. CDR3 in amino acids: CASSGPGGDTQYF. In DNA form, the CDR3 reads TGTGCCAGCAGTGGGCCGGGAGGAGATACGCAGTATTTT.

This chain connects TRBV10-3 to TRBJ2-1; 9 bases match TRBD1. The CDR3 extends over 15 amino acids. V lost 3 bases, J lost 6 bases, and 6 bases stayed unmatched. The germline V gene has CDR1 ENHRY and CDR2 SYGVKD. The CDR3 nucleotides are TGTGCCATCAGTGACGGGACAGGGTATTTCAATGAGCAGTTCTTC. Its protein is CAISDGTGYFNEQFF.

Only one count was recorded for this clone. The chain recombines TRBV12-3 or TRBV12-4 with TRBJ1-2, with unresolved D. This CDR3 comprises 13 residues. Trimming removed 2 bases at V and 5 bases at J, with 9 bases between. The CDR3 reads CASSLRVGYGYTF. DNA for the CDR3: TGTGCCAGCAGTTTACGGGTAGGATATGGCTACACCTTC.

This clone was seen a single time. V and J are TRBV19 and TRBJ2-7; 10 bases are shared with TRBD1. The CDR3 covers 15 residues. Trimming removed 5 bases from V and 4 bases from J; junction bases left unmatched: 8. Germline V gene lookup returns CDR1 LNHDA and CDR2 SQIVND (reference sequence). This chain's CDR3 is CASSFRDRGAYEQYF. CDR3 nucleotides: TGTGCCAGTAGTTTCCGGGACAGGGGCGCATACGAGCAGTACTTC.

The gene calls are TRBV29-1 and TRBJ1-4, with D tentatively TRBD1 (6 bases). The CDR3 is 13 amino acids. Germline CDR1 and CDR2: SQVTM and ANQGSEA. V was cut by 4 bases and J by 10 bases, with 16 bases left in between. The CDR3 protein is CSVVGQGFGKLFF. The CDR3 bases are TGCAGCGTTGTAGGGCAGGGGTTTGGAAAACTGTTTTTT.

The rearrangement joins TRBV2 to TRBJ2-1; 13 nucleotides line up with TRBD2. CDR1 and CDR2 from the germline V gene are SNHLY and FYNNEI. This CDR3 has 18 amino acids. Trimming removed 4 bases from V and 8 bases from J; junction bases left unmatched: 14. The CDR3, as DNA: TGTGCCAGCAGTGGGACTAGCGGGAGATACGGGGCCGGGGATGAGCAGTTCTTC. Protein product: CASSGTSGRYGAGDEQFF.

This clone was detected once. The rearrangement joins TRBV4-3 to TRBJ2-1, with 9 bases aligning to TRBD2. V dropped 3 bases and J dropped 7; count of bases not matched to a gene: 7. Germline V CDR1 and CDR2: LGHNA, YSLEER. The CDR3 extends over 15 amino acids. In DNA, the CDR3 is TGCGCCAGCAGCCACCTTAGCGGGAGCTTGAATGAGCAGTTCTTC. It encodes CASSHLSGSLNEQFF.

This clone was detected a few times. V is TRBV6-5 and J is TRBJ1-5, with TRBD1 as a possible D gene (5 bases). Germline-derived CDR1 and CDR2 are MNHEY and SVGAGI. V lost 4 bases and J lost 1, with 14 bases in between. The CDR3 is 16 amino acids. CDR3 sequence reads: CASSSLQGSSNQPQHF. The CDR3 region has the DNA TGTGCCAGCAGTTCCCTGCAGGGATCGAGCAATCAGCCCCAGCATTTT.

This clone was counted a single time. The chain carries TRBV3-1 (or the pseudogene TRBV3-2) and TRBJ2-1, with TRBD1 identical over 8 bases. The trim removed 4 bases at V and 9 bases at J, leaving 11 bases unmatched. Germline values: CDR1 LGHDT, CDR2 YNNKEL (reference sequence). CDR3 length: 15 amino acids. CDR3 region: CASSRDRGETSEQFF. In DNA form, the CDR3 reads TGTGCCAGCAGCCGCGACAGGGGAGAGACTTCTGAGCAGTTCTTC.

The CDR3 sequence: CASSLRRGPGNTIYF. CDR3 DNA sequence: TGTGCCAGCAGTCTACGACGTGGGCCTGGAAACACCATATATTTT. The chain carries TRBV6-2 or TRBV6-3 and TRBJ1-3; D is ambiguous. The ends were cut back, 5 bases at V and 2 bases at J, with 13 bases in the middle. The CDR3 consists of 15 residues. In germline, CDR1 is MNHEY, CDR2 SVGEGT.

The V and J genes are TRBV10-2 and TRBJ2-1, with 7 positions matching TRBD1. The germline CDR1 and CDR2 sequences are WSHSY and SAAADI. J gave up 4 bases and V 0 bases, and 6 bases lay outside the gene matches. The CDR3 runs 16 residues. In DNA, the CDR3 is TGCGCCAGCAGTGAGTCTTGGGACAGCGAGTACAATGAGCAGTTCTTC. It is translated as CASSESWDSEYNEQFF.

This sequence joins TRBV7-2 and TRBJ1-2; D not resolved. V dropped 3 bases and J dropped 5 bases, with 10 bases sitting between them. This CDR3 comprises 13 residues. The germline CDR1 and CDR2 sequences are SGHTA and FQGNSA. The CDR3 spells CASSFMRGYGYTF. The DNA of the CDR3 is TGTGCCAGCAGCTTTATGAGAGGATATGGCTACACCTTC.

This clone was detected only once. This rearrangement joins TRBV7-2 to TRBJ1-1, with TRBD1 matching over 7 bases. Germline V gives CDR1 SGHTA, CDR2 FQGNSA. This CDR3 has 15 residues. The V and J ends lost 3 bases and 4 bases, in that order; junction bases with no gene match: 8. The CDR3 DNA sequence: TGTGCCAGCAGCTTCCAGACAGGGTGGGTCACTGAAGCTTTCTTT. The encoded protein is CASSFQTGWVTEAFF.

The chain joins TRBV14 to TRBJ1-4, with D unclear. CDR3 size: 17 residues. The V end was cut by 0 bases, the J end by 0 bases, with 11 bases between. Germline CDR1 is SGHDN and CDR2 is FVKESK. DNA of the CDR3: TGTGCCAGCAGCCAAGATCTCGGGTCTACAACTAATGAAAAACTGTTTTTT. This encodes CASSQDLGSTTNEKLFF.

The chain couples TRBV2 to TRBJ2-1; the D gene is possibly TRBD2 (6 bases). The CDR3 sequence is 13 residues long. Germline V CDR1 and CDR2: SNHLY, FYNNEI. Trimming left V 6 bases short and J 4 bases short, with 10 bases between. The DNA for the CDR3 is TGTGCCAGCAGGGGGGACTCTTACAATGAGCAGTTCTTC. Encoded protein: CASRGDSYNEQFF.

The V call is TRBV6-1, the J call TRBJ2-5; unclear D gene. This CDR3 spans 17 amino acids. The V gene lost 1 base and the J gene lost 2 bases, with 17 bases spanning the gap. Germline V gives CDR1 MNHNS, CDR2 SASEGT. Here the CDR3 DNA reads TGTGCCAGCAGTGAAGGGTCCACGGCTGGGCTTCAAGAGACCCAGTACTTC. This codes for CASSEGSTAGLQETQYF.

This chain uses TRBV7-2 with TRBJ2-3; no reliable D call. The CDR3 length is 14 residues. Germline V gene sequence: CDR1 SGHTA, CDR2 FQGNSA. The germline V and J ends were trimmed by 5 bases and 4 bases, with 13 bases remaining between them. The DNA for the CDR3 is TGTGCCAGCAGCCCGGAGTTCGGCCCAGATACGCAGTATTTT. Its translation: CASSPEFGPDTQYF.

V is TRBV4-3 and J is TRBJ2-1, with unresolved D. The CDR3 is 14 residues long. Germline CDR1 reads LGHNA; CDR2 reads YSLEER. V shed 3 bases and J shed 0 bases, with 6 bases lying between them. This CDR3 is CASSQESSYNEQFF. DNA of the CDR3: TGCGCCAGCAGCCAGGAGAGCTCCTACAATGAGCAGTTCTTC.

A single count supports this clone. This sequence joins TRBV6-5 and TRBJ2-1; 11 positions match TRBD2. In germline, CDR1 is MNHEY, CDR2 SVGAGI. J lost 5 bases, V lost 4 bases, and 7 bases had no gene match. This CDR3 region has 16 residues. This CDR3 reads CASSSLAGVSDNEQFF. As DNA, the CDR3 is TGTGCCAGCAGTTCACTAGCGGGAGTTTCAGACAATGAGCAGTTCTTC.

CDR3 amino acids: CASSTGAYQETQYF. CDR3 DNA sequence: TGTGCCAGCAGCACAGGGGCCTACCAAGAGACCCAGTACTTC. The chain couples TRBV2 to TRBJ2-5, with 7 bases that match TRBD1. V gave up 6 bases and J gave up 0 bases; unmatched junction bases: 4. The CDR3 loop spans 14 amino acids. Germline CDR1 SNHLY, CDR2 FYNNEI.

This clone was seen more than once but under ten times. This rearrangement joins TRBV11-2 to TRBJ2-1; 7 bases are shared with TRBD2. The V gene end was trimmed by 5 bases and the J gene end by 10 bases; junction bases not matched to a gene: 2. This CDR3 spans 11 amino acids. CDR1 is SGHAT, CDR2 FQNNGV, per germline. The DNA of the CDR3 is TGTGCCAGCAGCCGGGGGGAGGAGCAGTTCTTC. Protein sequence: CASSRGEEQFF.

The chain couples TRBV7-6 to TRBJ2-5; D might be TRBD1 (7 bases). CDR3 length: 14 residues. V was trimmed by 5 bases and J by 3 bases, leaving 13 bases between them. Looked up from germline, CDR1 is SGHVS and CDR2 is FNYEAQ. The CDR3 here is CASSRGTDKETQYF. The CDR3 DNA reads as TGTGCCAGCAGCCGCGGGACAGATAAAGAGACCCAGTACTTC.

The gene calls are TRBV6-1 and TRBJ2-3, with D uncertain. The V end was cut by 1 base, the J end by 2 bases, with 22 bases between. The CDR3 totals 19 residues. In germline, CDR1 is MNHNS, CDR2 SASEGT. The CDR3 is CASSEVGGTIRTVTDTQYF. CDR3 bases: TGTGCCAGCAGTGAAGTCGGCGGCACGATCCGTACGGTCACAGATACGCAGTATTTT.

This chain connects TRBV20-1 to TRBJ2-3, with D tentatively TRBD2 (6 bases). The CDR3 runs 14 residues. V shed 3 bases and J shed 2 bases, with 12 bases lying between them. The germline V gene has CDR1 DFQATT and CDR2 SNEGSKA (reference sequence). CDR3 nucleotide sequence: TGCAGTGCTAGTCATGCGGGAATCACAGATACGCAGTATTTT. It encodes CSASHAGITDTQYF.

V and J are TRBV4-3 and TRBJ2-1, with TRBD2 matching over 10 bases. The junction had 4 bases not matched to a gene; V was cut back by 4 bases and J by 4 bases. The germline V gene has CDR1 LGHNA and CDR2 YSLEER. This CDR3 spans 15 amino acids. The CDR3 spells CASSLQREGYNEQFF. The DNA for the CDR3 is TGCGCCAGCAGCCTCCAGCGGGAGGGATACAATGAGCAGTTCTTC.

The chain carries TRBV5-6 and TRBJ1-4; 8 nucleotides line up with TRBD1. The J segment lost 5 bases and the V segment lost 0 bases, leaving 3 bases of the junction unmatched. The CDR3 contains 15 residues. The germline gives CDR1 SGHDT, CDR2 YYEEEE. DNA of the CDR3: TGTGCCAGCAGCTTGGGCAGGGGGCGCAATGAAAAACTGTTTTTT. Its translation: CASSLGRGRNEKLFF.

V is TRBV7-8 and J is TRBJ2-5; 14 positions match TRBD2. The V segment lost 7 bases and the J segment 2 bases; nucleotides outside the gene matches: 9. From germline, CDR1 is SGHVS and CDR2 FQNEAQ. The CDR3 has 17 amino acids. The CDR3 nucleotides are TGTGCCAGCACCCTCGGACTAGCGGGAGGACTACAAGAGACCCAGTACTTC. This gives the protein CASTLGLAGGLQETQYF.

The genes are TRBV27 and TRBJ1-2; 7 positions match TRBD1. Germline V CDR1 and CDR2: MNHEY, SMNVEV (reference sequence). CDR3 length: 18 residues. With V trimmed by 5 bases and J by 2 bases, 17 bases remained unmatched. The CDR3 DNA reads as TGTGCCAGCAGTCCGACCCCTAACCCCGGGACAGCGAACTATGGCTACACCTTC. Translation gives CASSPTPNPGTANYGYTF.

The chain recombines TRBV5-5 with TRBJ2-7; TRBD2 aligns across 7 bases. With V trimmed by 2 bases and J by 0 bases, 2 bases remained unmatched. The CDR3 extends over 14 amino acids. CDR1 is SGHKS and CDR2 is YYEKEE in the germline V gene (reference sequence). For the CDR3, the DNA is TGTGCCAGCAGCTTAGCTAGCGGCTCCTACGAGCAGTACTTC. Translating gives CASSLASGSYEQYF.

This clone came up once. This chain joins TRBV12-3 or TRBV12-4 and TRBJ1-1; tentative D call: TRBD1 (5 bases). This CDR3 comprises 12 residues. The germline V and J ends were trimmed by 5 bases and 11 bases, with 15 bases remaining between them. The DNA for the CDR3 is TGTGCCAGCAGTCTATGGCAGGCAGGGGCTTTCTTT. This gives the protein CASSLWQAGAFF.

This clone occurred once. The chain uses TRBV10-3 and TRBJ1-1; unclear D gene. In germline, CDR1 is ENHRY, CDR2 SYGVKD. The germline V and J ends were trimmed by 7 bases and 5 bases, with 8 bases remaining between them. This CDR3 has 11 amino acids. The CDR3 is CAIKEGTEAFF. Here the CDR3 DNA reads TGTGCCATCAAAGAGGGTACTGAAGCTTTCTTT.